The subject of this entry is one TCR beta chain. With 1 base removed from V and 0 bases from J, the gap between germline ends came to 13 bases. In germline, CDR1 is MNHNS, CDR2 SASEGT. The CDR3 extends over 18 amino acids. These data are taken from a study of blood T cell repertoires in COVID-19. Study information: Donors in the United States, Italy and Spain gave samples during acute or convalescent COVID-19. From T cells, B-cell-depleted T cells, or PBMCs came the material, which was cDNA or gDNA.

Original processing notes: Estimation of nucleated cell counts was performed using reference gene primer amplification. Some clones are missing from TCRdb's copy, which holds only in-frame ones; the method was immunoSEQ multiplex PCR. V and J calls and clone size come straight from that table; D and trimming were deduced from the DNA. The sample holds tens of thousands of clones, 82% seen once. The receptor was isolated from a man of 80 years or more with active or convalescent COVID-19. The chain combines TRBV6-1 with TRBJ2-6, with D possibly matching TRBD1 (7 bases). Sequencing used peripheral blood. The DNA of the CDR3 is TGTGCCAGCAGTGAAGGCGGGACAGCGAGCTCTGGGGCCAACGTCCTGACTTTC. Translated: CASSEGGTASSGANVLTF.